One and the same sample provided the 9 T cell receptor beta chains below, sequenced in a study of T cell responses to AZD1222 COVID-19 vaccine. Profiling relied on immunoSEQ multiplex PCR, and the TCRdb table lists in-frame clones only, not all of them. The sample holds over 65,000 clones; 86% are singletons and the top ten take approximately 7%. The sample was peripheral blood, taken on day 0 of AZD1222 vaccination. The source is an adult in good health.

This chain uses TRBV5-1 with TRBJ2-2, with D perhaps matching TRBD2 (5 bases). The germline CDR1 and CDR2 sequences are SGHRS and YFSETQ. The CDR3 sequence is 14 residues long. V gave up 0 bases and J gave up 6 bases, with 9 bases separating them. The chain's CDR3 is CASSLDPGSGELFF. The CDR3 coding sequence is TGCGCCAGCAGCTTGGATCCGGGGTCCGGGGAGCTGTTTTTT.

The V and J genes are TRBV10-3 and TRBJ1-1, with 7 bases aligning to TRBD1. The CDR3 has 13 residues. Germline V CDR1 and CDR2: ENHRY, SYGVKD. Germline trimming cut 4 bases from V and 4 bases from J; bases unmatched to any gene: 3. CDR3 DNA: TGTGCCATCAGTGGTCCAGGGGGCACTGAAGCTTTCTTT. Residues: CAISGPGGTEAFF.

The rearrangement uses TRBV9 and TRBJ2-1; possibly TRBD2 for D (6 bases). This CDR3 contains 16 residues. V was cut by 3 bases and J by 8 bases, with 21 bases left in between. CDR1 is SGDLS, CDR2 YYNGEE, per germline. CDR3 DNA sequence: TGTGCCAGCAGCGGGGGACGGGGGACTGGTATGGATGAGCAGTTCTTC. This codes for CASSGGRGTGMDEQFF.

The chain recombines TRBV10-3 with TRBJ1-1; 12 bases are shared with TRBD1. The ends lost 3 bases at V and 6 bases at J; junction bases unmatched: 5. The germline V gene has CDR1 ENHRY and CDR2 SYGVKD. The CDR3 is 15 amino acids. The CDR3 DNA is TGTGCCATCAGTGACCCGGGACAGGGGGCCTCTGAAGCTTTCTTT. Translating it yields CAISDPGQGASEAFF.

The table lists this clone with a count of one. The chain has TRBV9 and TRBJ2-1; tentatively, D is TRBD2 (5 bases). Germline-derived CDR1 and CDR2 are SGDLS and YYNGEE. V was clipped by 2 bases and J by 4 bases, with 10 bases between them. The CDR3 spans 14 residues. This CDR3 is CASSVGGPYNEQFF. In DNA, the CDR3 is TGTGCCAGCAGCGTTGGCGGGCCATACAATGAGCAGTTCTTC.

The chain has TRBV11-2 and TRBJ1-5; 7 nucleotides agree with TRBD1. CDR1 is SGHAT and CDR2 is FQNNGV in the germline V gene. Unmatched junction bases numbered 8, after V lost 5 bases and J lost 7 bases. This CDR3 has 14 amino acids. In DNA form, the CDR3 reads TGTGCCAGCAGCCAGGGGGGGGGACGACAGCCCCAGCATTTT. It translates to CASSQGGGRQPQHF. The variable domain in full, with the rest retrieved from reference TRBV11-2 and TRBJ1-5, is EAGVAQSPRYKIIEKRQSVAFWCNPISGHATLYWYQQILGQGPKLLIQFQNNGVVDDSQLPKDRFSAERLKGVDSTLKIQPAKLEDSAVYLCASSQGGGRQPQHFGDGTRLSIL.

This chain joins TRBV5-6 and TRBJ1-3, with a tentative D call TRBD1 (5 bases). CDR1 is SGHDT, CDR2 YYEEEE, per germline. The CDR3 runs 16 residues. V gave up 4 bases and J gave up 0 bases, with 14 bases separating them. The CDR3, as DNA: TGTGCCAGCAGCCTAAAGACAGTCCCCTCTGGAAACACCATATATTTT. Protein sequence: CASSLKTVPSGNTIYF.

The V gene is TRBV27, the J gene TRBJ2-1, with 7 bases matching TRBD1. The germline CDR1 and CDR2 sequences are MNHEY and SMNVEV (reference sequence). This CDR3 comprises 15 residues. V was pared by 4 bases and J by 1 base, with 4 bases of the junction left unmatched. DNA of the CDR3: TGTGCCAGCAGTTCAGGGACAGTTTCCTACAATGAGCAGTTCTTC. Translation gives CASSSGTVSYNEQFF.

This chain joins TRBV20-1 and TRBJ2-7; TRBD1 agrees at 9 bases. This CDR3 is built from 13 residues. V lost 3 bases, J lost 6 bases, and 6 bases stayed unmatched. Germline loops: CDR1 DFQATT, CDR2 SNEGSKA (reference sequence). The CDR3 DNA follows: TGCAGTGCTAGTTCGGACAGGGGTCTCGAGCAGTACTTC. It translates to CSASSDRGLEQYF.